This TCR beta chain stems from a study of blood T cell repertoires in COVID-19. About the research overall: The United States, Italy and Spain provided the acute and convalescent COVID-19 samples. Sample material is recorded as cDNA or gDNA derived from T cells, B-cell-depleted T cells, or PBMCs.

As processed by the authors: Amplifying reference gene primers gave estimates of nucleated cell counts. Clones were sequenced by immunoSEQ multiplex PCR, and TCRdb holds only the in-frame ones, with some missing. V and J calls plus clone size are reproduced from that table; the DNA served to infer D and trimming. The sample records fewer than 150,000 clones, roughly 79% being singletons. The receptor was derived from a human donor in a cohort sampled during active COVID-19. The sample comprised peripheral blood.

The CDR3 region is CASSISTGGYEQYF. In DNA form, the CDR3 reads TGTGCCAGTAGTATCTCTACAGGGGGCTACGAGCAGTACTTC. This chain uses TRBV19 with TRBJ2-7; 8 positions match TRBD1. Trimming at V came to 3 bases and at J to 3 bases, leaving 4 bases not matched to a gene. The CDR3 length is 14 residues. The germline V gene encodes CDR1 LNHDA and CDR2 SQIVND (reference sequence). Together with reference TRBV19 and TRBJ2-7, the CDR3 gives the full variable domain: DGGITQSPKYLFRKEGQNVTLSCEQNLNHDAMYWYRQDPGQGLRLIYYSQIVNDFQKGDIAEGYSVSREKKESFPLTVTSAQKNPTAFYLCASSISTGGYEQYFGPGTRLTVT.